This TCR beta chain was identified in a study of blood T cell repertoires in COVID-19. In the study overall: Samples representing acute and convalescent COVID-19 were sourced from the United States, Italy and Spain. Nucleic acid was either cDNA or gDNA, and it came from T cells, B-cell-depleted T cells, or PBMCs.

Original handling: Estimates of nucleated cell counts were drawn from the amplification of reference gene primers. Only in-frame clones appear in the TCRdb table, and some are missing; sequencing was by immunoSEQ multiplex PCR. The DNA was the basis for D and trimming; V, J and clone size are from that table. This repertoire shows 85,000 to 130,000 clones, 70% to 90% found once; its top ten account for approximately 5%. The V gene lost 5 bases and the J gene lost 0 bases, with 19 bases spanning the gap. Germline lookup yields CDR1 WNHNN and CDR2 SYGVQD (reference sequence). This CDR3 has 18 amino acids.

The rearrangement links TRBV10-1 to TRBJ1-4; weak D call: TRBD1 (6 bases). Sequencing was done on a sample of peripheral blood. This TCR was sampled from a human donor in a cohort sampled during active COVID-19. The CDR3 loop is CASSFGGAQVPTNEKLFF. The DNA of the CDR3 is TGCGCCAGCAGTTTTGGGGGGGCGCAAGTTCCAACTAATGAAAAACTGTTTTTT.